The text below deals with one TCR beta chain. These data come from a study of Graves' ophthalmopathy and Graves' hyperthyroidism. RNA transcripts yielded amplified TCR beta CDR3 regions. HTBI primers were used in a first-round RT-PCR, which preceded a second-round multiplex PCR. TCRdb re-derived calls from the multiplex PCR reads in MiXCR, one entry per CDR3 protein. The sample yields about 240,000 distinct CDR3 sequences, roughly 50% seen once. CDR1 DFQATT and CDR2 SNEGSKA come from the germline V gene (reference sequence). Trimming pared 5 bases from V and 4 bases from J, leaving 17 bases between. CDR3 length: 14 residues.

The sample taken for sequencing was peripheral blood. The clonotype was recovered from an adult man with Graves' ophthalmopathy. The chain links TRBV20-1 to TRBJ1-2, with D maybe TRBD1 (6 bases). The CDR3 here is CSAPQNRDPYGYTF. The CDR3 region has the DNA TGCAGTGCTCCCCAAAACAGGGACCCCTATGGCTACACCTTC.